What follows describes a single T cell receptor (beta chain). Its cognate antigen is unknown. This CDR3 is built from 18 residues. The V segment lost 3 bases and the J segment 1 base; nucleotides outside the gene matches: 7. Germline values: CDR1 SNHLY, CDR2 FYNNEI. The data are from a study of radiotherapy plus CTLA-4 blockade in lung cancer. Across the study: In around 17% of patients, objective responses were seen; around 34% had disease control. Findings and caveats of the study: Increased serum interferon-beta after radiation also reportedly predicted response strongly. TCR clones originating in tumors grew in number in blood after radiotherapy plus ipilimumab.

CTLA-4 blockade with ipilimumab, together with focal radiation, was given to patients with chemo-refractory metastatic non-small-cell lung cancer. Clones were sequenced by immunoSEQ multiplex PCR, and TCRdb holds only the in-frame ones, with some missing. The sample carries around 80,000 clones, roughly 74% recorded once. The starting material was peripheral blood, obtained from a patient treated with radiotherapy plus ipilimumab. This clonotype was sampled from a human donor with non-small cell lung cancer whose response to radiotherapy plus ipilimumab could not be evaluated. This sequence joins TRBV2 and TRBJ1-6; 9 nucleotides line up with TRBD1. The DNA of the CDR3 is TGTGCCAGCAGTGAGTTTTTACAGGGGGCTTCCTATAATTCACCCCTCCACTTT. Encoded protein: CASSEFLQGASYNSPLHF.